This section outlines one T cell receptor (beta chain) sequence together with its context. The antigen is unknown. The PCR contained 60 Vbeta and 13 Jbeta primers. Profiling relied on immunoSEQ multiplex PCR, and the TCRdb table lists in-frame clones only, not all of them. The table for this sample gives tens of thousands of clones. The CDR3 runs 13 residues. Germline V gene lookup returns CDR1 MNHEY and CDR2 SMNVEV (reference sequence). V lost 6 bases to trimming and J lost 7 bases, with 13 bases between them. The data originate from a study of cytomegalovirus exposure and HLA in healthy donors. Overall study: Roughly 92 million unique TCRs, all from HLA-typed donors, were included in an early release of the data.

Whole-study results and caveats: An analysis that was carried out later associated 16,951 TCR beta sequences with HLA alleles at 0.05 false discovery rate. Many donors carried some public TCRs, although rarity characterized most TCR sequences. Presence/absence analyses assumed roughly uniform sequencing depth across donors.

Material for sequencing was PBMCs. This TCR was recovered from a female donor in good health and CMV-seropositive. The chain employs TRBV27 and TRBJ1-5; possibly TRBD1 for D (6 bases). The CDR3 spells CASSPGVLQPQHF. The CDR3 coding sequence is TGTGCCAGCAGCCCAGGGGTCCTACAGCCCCAGCATTTT.